This TCR beta chain derives from a study of shared clonotypes between healthy human individuals. The split of CD4+ cells yielded CD45RA+ naive and CD45RA-negative memory subsets. Whole-study findings and limits: Non-shared clonotypes showed lower generation probabilities than clonotypes common to all four donors. Few donors limited the genetic and exposure-history diversity represented.

V shed 3 bases and J 5 bases; nucleotides not matched to a gene: 12. Looked up from germline, CDR1 is SGHDT and CDR2 is YYEEEE. The CDR3 has 17 residues. A note on this clone: Its antigen remains unidentified.

Sequencing was performed with immunoSEQ multiplex PCR; in TCRdb, only in-frame clones are kept and a portion is missing. Among about 1.5 million clones listed, roughly 96% were seen once. The sequence was obtained from a man aged 30 to 39 in good health. The rearrangement uses TRBV5-6 and TRBJ2-1; the match to TRBD2 covers 9 bases. The sequenced material came from naive CD4+ T cells sorted from blood. This sample's subset: CD45RA+ positively selected. As DNA, the CDR3 is TGTGCCAGCAGCTCAGGCCCGACTAGCGGAGCAAACAATGAGCAGTTCTTC. Protein: CASSSGPTSGANNEQFF.